A selection of T cell receptor delta chains follows, all from one sample in a study of gamma-delta T cells after stem cell transplantation. TCRdb re-called the RT-PCR reads with CATT. The table lists roughly 2,800 delta-chain clones, 3% to 4% of them singletons, with 25% to 30% in the top ten. Input material: gamma-delta T cells. The source of these receptors is a human donor. It is not recorded whose cells these are; they may come from a transplant donor. CDR3s include the opening cysteine and the closing phenylalanine or tryptophan. A D gene is named only where the DNA matches it firmly. A clone size is listed for some rows: how often the clone was seen (once, few, many), or a class if it is expanded.

j_call v_call clone_size d_call cdr3_nt cdr3_aa
TRDJ1 TRDV2 medium-sized TRDD3 TGTGCCTGTGACAGCCTTCGGGGAGAGGGGGATATGTACACCGATAAACTCATCTTT CACDSLRGEGDMYTDKLIF
TRDJ1 TRDV2 few TRDD3 TGTGCCTGTGACAAGGTTGCTGGGGGATACTCCGATAAACTCATCTTT CACDKVAGGYSDKLIF
TRDJ3 TRDV2 few TRDD3 TGTGCCTGTGACACCCTGGGGGACCTCTCCTGGGACACCCGACAGATGTTTTTC CACDTLGDLSWDTRQMFF
TRDJ1 TRDV2 medium-sized TRDD3 TGTGCCTGTGACACCGGGGGTATGGGGGATACGCCCTACGATAAACTCATCTTT CACDTGGMGDTPYDKLIF
TRDJ1 TRDV2 medium-sized . TGTGCCTGTGACGCGCTGCGAAACGTAAACACCGATAAACTCATCTTT CACDALRNVNTDKLIF
TRDJ1 TRDV2 . TRDD3 TGTGCCTGCGACACCCTCGGGGATAACGGGATCGGGTGCACCGATAAACTCATCTTT CACDTLGDNGIGCTDKLIF
TRDJ1 TRDV2 medium-sized . TGTGCCTGTGACCCGGTACTGGTACCCGGTAAACTCATCTTT CACDPVLVPGKLIF
TRDJ1 TRDV2 . TRDD3 TGTGCCTGTGACACCGTTAAGCTGGGGGATTTTAAGTACACCGATAAACTCATCTTT CACDTVKLGDFKYTDKLIF
TRDJ3 TRDV2 few TRDD3 TGTGCCTGTGACACCGCCTGGGGGACACGCCATAGCTCCTGGGACACCCGACAGATGTTTTTC CACDTAWGTRHSSWDTRQMFF
TRDJ1 TRDV2 medium-sized TRDD3 TGTGCCTGTGACACTCTGGGGGATACGGGAGACACCGATAAACTCATCTTT CACDTLGDTGDTDKLIF
TRDJ1 TRDV2 few . TGTGCCTGTGACGGATTGGGGGCTATCTCCGATAAACTCATCTTT CACDGLGAISDKLIF
TRDJ3 TRDV2 medium-sized TRDD3 TGTGCCTGTGACACTCTACTGGGGGCCGCAGCCTGGGACACCCGACAGATGTTTTTC CACDTLLGAAAWDTRQMFF
TRDJ1 TRDV2 medium-sized TRDD3 TGTGCCTGTGACACCGTTACTGGGGGATACGCGACCACCGATAAACTCATCTTT CACDTVTGGYATTDKLIF
TRDJ3 TRDV2 medium-sized . TGTGCCTGTGACACCGGTATGATGGGGGCTAGAGGGGACACCCGACAGATGTTTTTC CACDTGMMGARGDTRQMFF
TRDJ2 TRDV2 few TRDD3 TGTGCCTGTGACCCGATTTGGGGGGATACTTTGACAGCACAACTCTTCTTT CACDPIWGDTLTAQLFF
TRDJ1 TRDV2 . TRDD3 TGTGCCTGTGACCTAGTACTGGGGGATACGGGCGCGTCGGCCGATAAACTCATCTTT CACDLVLGDTGASADKLIF
TRDJ3 TRDV2 . TRDD3 TGTGCCTGTGACACCGGGGGTACTGGGGGATACGGCGCCTGGGACACCCGACAGATGTTTTTC CACDTGGTGGYGAWDTRQMFF
TRDJ1 TRDV2 medium-sized . TGTGCCTGTGACGAGGCTAGGGGATTCAGGGGCGTTTCCGATAAACTCATCTTT CACDEARGFRGVSDKLIF
TRDJ1 TRDV2 medium-sized TRDD3 TGTGCCTGTGACACCATCACTGGGGGGTCGTACACCGATAAACTCATCTTT CACDTITGGSYTDKLIF
TRDJ1 TRDV2 hyperexpanded . TGTGCCTGTGACATGGTCGTCCGTACCGATAAACTCATCTTT CACDMVVRTDKLIF
TRDJ1 TRDV2 few TRDD3 TGTGCCTGTGACACTCTACTGGGGGATACGGTGGACACCGATAAACTCATCTTT CACDTLLGDTVDTDKLIF
TRDJ1 TRDV2 medium-sized . TGTGCCTGTGACCTCTTATTACGGGGGGAGCAGAACACCGATAAACTCATCTTT CACDLLLRGEQNTDKLIF
TRDJ1 TRDV2 medium-sized TRDD3 TGTGCCTGTGACCCGGCCCCTACTGGGGGATACCTGAAGTTAGATAAACTCATCTTT CACDPAPTGGYLKLDKLIF
TRDJ1 TRDV2 medium-sized . TGTGCCTGTGACTCCCTGTCACATCACCCCCTCCTCCATAATAACACCGATAAACTCATCTTT CACDSLSHHPLLHNNTDKLIF
TRDJ2 TRAV29/DV5 . TRDD3 TGTGCAGCAAGCGCCAAGTCTCGATCCTTCCACTGGGGGATACGCCTGTACTCAGCACAACTCTTCTTT CAASAKSRSFHWGIRLYSAQLFF
TRDJ1 TRDV2 medium-sized TRDD3 TGTGCCTGTGACAGCCTACTGGGGGATACGGATCGGGATAAACTCATCTTT CACDSLLGDTDRDKLIF
TRDJ3 TRDV2 medium-sized TRDD3 TGTGCCTGTGACACGAGTACTGGGGGATCTAACTCCTGGGACACCCGACAGATGTTTTTC CACDTSTGGSNSWDTRQMFF
TRDJ1 TRDV2 large TRDD3 TGTGCCTGTGCCCATTTGGTGGGGGATACATACACCGATAAACTCATCTTT CACAHLVGDTYTDKLIF
TRDJ1 TRDV2 . . TGTGCCTGTGACACCGTGGGGGGCCCGTACACCGATAAACTCATCTTT CACDTVGGPYTDKLIF
TRDJ1 TRDV2 medium-sized . TGTGCCTGTGACACCCTGGGGAGCTTCTCCGATAAACTCATCTTT CACDTLGSFSDKLIF
TRDJ1 TRDV2 medium-sized TRDD3 TGTGCCTGTGAAAATCTGGGGGACCGTCGCACCGATAAACTCATCTTT CACENLGDRRTDKLIF
TRDJ1 TRDV2 medium-sized . TGTGCCTGTGACACCGTCGGGGGAAACACCGATAAACTCATCTTT CACDTVGGNTDKLIF
TRDJ1 TRDV2 medium-sized TRDD3 TGTGCCTGTGACACCGTTTCTTACTTACTGGGGGATAACTCCGATAAACTCATCTTT CACDTVSYLLGDNSDKLIF
TRDJ3 TRDV2 medium-sized TRDD3 TGTGCCTGTGACACTGGGGGATTTCGATCCTGGGACACCCGACAGATGTTTTTC CACDTGGFRSWDTRQMFF
TRDJ1 TRDV2 medium-sized TRDD3 TGTGCCTGTGACACCGTTACTGGGGGATACTCCACCGATAAACTCATCTTT CACDTVTGGYSTDKLIF
TRDJ1 TRDV2 few . TGTGCCTGTGACACCGTAGCGGGGTTCCCGTACACCGATAAACTCATCTTT CACDTVAGFPYTDKLIF
TRDJ1 TRDV2 medium-sized . TGTGCCTGTGACAGGAGGTACTCAGAGGGGGACGATAAACTCATCTTT CACDRRYSEGDDKLIF
TRDJ1 TRDV2 medium-sized . TGTGCCTGTGACACCGTTGCGCGGAACACCGATAAACTCATCTTT CACDTVARNTDKLIF
TRDJ1 TRDV2 medium-sized TRDD3 TGTGCCTGTGACACCGTGTCGTCCGAACCCCGACGTGTCCTACTGGGGGATACGCGGGCCGGGAAACTCATCTTT CACDTVSSEPRRVLLGDTRAGKLIF
TRDJ1 TRDV2 few . TGTGCCTGTAACACCTTGACTGGGTCCCACAGCGATAAACTCATCTTT CACNTLTGSHSDKLIF
TRDJ1 TRDV2 medium-sized TRDD3 TGTGCCTGTGATACGATTCAGCGGGGGATCCTCACCGATAAACTCATCTTT CACDTIQRGILTDKLIF
TRDJ1 TRDV2 few TRDD3 TGTGCCTGTGACCTAGTACTGGGGGACACCGATAAACTCATCTTT CACDLVLGDTDKLIF
TRDJ1 TRDV2 medium-sized TRDD3 TGTGCCTGTGAATTACTGGGGGCTACCTATAAACTCATCTTT CACELLGATYKLIF
TRDJ1 TRDV2 medium-sized . TGTGCCTGTGACACCATAATACGGGCCCACACCGATAAACTCATCTTT CACDTIIRAHTDKLIF
TRDJ3 TRDV2 medium-sized . TGTGCCTGTGACAGTGTCCGGGATTATGGCTGGGACACCCGACAGATGTTTTTC CACDSVRDYGWDTRQMFF
TRDJ1 TRDV2 medium-sized TRDD3 TGTGCCTGTGACCACGTACTGGGGGATACCCGCCCAACTAACACCGATAAACTCATCTTT CACDHVLGDTRPTNTDKLIF
TRDJ1 TRDV2 large TRDD3 TGTGCCTGTGACACCGTTACTGGGGGACCTCACCCGTACACCGATAAACTCATCTTT CACDTVTGGPHPYTDKLIF
TRDJ1 TRDV2 medium-sized TRDD3 TGTGCCTGTGAGACCTTACTGGGGGACACCCGGTACACCGATAAACTCATCTTT CACETLLGDTRYTDKLIF
TRDJ1 TRDV2 . TRDD3 TGTGCCTGTGACACGCTGGGGGATACTTCACTCACCGATAAACTCATCTTT CACDTLGDTSLTDKLIF
TRDJ1 TRDV2 medium-sized TRDD3 TGTGCCTGTGACACCCCTTTCCACAGTGCTGGGGGATACGTCCCCGATAAACTCATCTTT CACDTPFHSAGGYVPDKLIF
TRDJ1 TRDV1 medium-sized . TGTGCTCTTGGGGAACGCCTTCTATCCCCCTGGGTCACCGATAAACTCATCTTT CALGERLLSPWVTDKLIF
TRDJ1 TRDV2 medium-sized . TGTGCCTGTGACACCCTGGGTGGAGGGCGTTCCACCGATAAACTCATCTTT CACDTLGGGRSTDKLIF
TRDJ1 TRDV2 medium-sized TRDD3 TGTGCCTGTGACACCCTGGGGGATGGCAATAAACTCATCTTT CACDTLGDGNKLIF